These 22 T cell receptor beta chains originate from one sample sequenced in a study of shared clonotypes between healthy human individuals. Profiled with immunoSEQ multiplex PCR; TCRdb holds only in-frame clones, not every one. Of around 2.5 million clones in the sample, approximately 94% were seen once. Sample: naive CD4+ T cells from PBMCs. Specified subset: CD45RA+ positively selected. The receptors were sampled from a man younger than 35 in good health. Some clones in this sample may be carry-over from other donors' samples.

The V gene is TRBV11-3, the J gene TRBJ2-1, with D maybe TRBD2 (5 bases). Germline V gene lookup returns CDR1 SGHNT and CDR2 YENEEA. CDR3 size: 15 residues. Deletions cut 5 bases from V and 5 bases from J, with 16 bases between. CDR3 bases: TGTGCCAGCAGCCGACGGAGCGGTGTGGACAATGAGCAGTTCTTC. It specifies CASSRRSGVDNEQFF.

This clone has a handful of counts. The chain carries TRBV7-5 and TRBJ1-1. TRBV7-5 is listed as a pseudogene. CDR3 length: 13 amino acids. CDR3: CVRSFAKNTEAFF. CDR3 nucleotides: TGTGTCAGAAGCTTCGCCAAGAACACTGAAGCTTTCTTT.

The V call is TRBV5-4, the J call TRBJ1-1; no firm D call. Looked up from germline, CDR1 is SGHNT and CDR2 is YYREEE (reference sequence). V was cut by 0 bases and J by 13 bases, with 19 bases left in between. The CDR3 is 14 amino acids. CDR3 DNA sequence: TGTGCCAGCAGCTTGGAAAAGCTGCCACCTTACAGTTTCTTT. This encodes CASSLEKLPPYSFF.

CDR3 sequence (DNA): TGTGCCAGCAGTACCACTAGTATCGAGCAGTACTTC. This sequence encodes CASSTTSIEQYF. This chain uses TRBV6-6 with TRBJ2-7, with a weak D call TRBD2 (5 bases). Trimming took off 5 bases at V and 6 bases at J, with 11 bases between the two ends. Germline-derived CDR1 and CDR2 are MNHNY and SVGAGI (reference sequence). This CDR3 region has 12 residues.

The rearrangement uses TRBV7-2 and TRBJ1-1; D perhaps matches TRBD1 (6 bases). The CDR3 contains 12 residues. V was shortened by 8 bases and J by 9 bases, with 16 bases between the two germline ends. Germline V gives CDR1 SGHTA, CDR2 FQGNSA. CDR3 in DNA: TGTGCCAGCGGCAGGGGCAGGGATAAAGCTTTCTTT. This sequence encodes CASGRGRDKAFF.

This chain joins TRBV4-2 and TRBJ2-2; 9 bases map to TRBD1. The trim removed 4 bases at V and 7 bases at J, leaving 10 bases unmatched. The CDR3 length is 16 residues. Germline lookup yields CDR1 LGHNA and CDR2 YNFKEQ. CDR3 amino acids: CASSLGQGKDFGELFF. The CDR3 DNA sequence: TGTGCCAGCAGCCTCGGACAGGGGAAGGACTTCGGGGAGCTGTTTTTT.

The J gene is TRBJ2-3, the V gene TRBV30; 14 bases are a match to TRBD2. V lost 2 bases, J lost 6 bases, and 4 bases stayed unmatched. Looked up from germline, CDR1 is GTSNPN and CDR2 is SVGIG (reference sequence). This CDR3 has 15 amino acids. The DNA for the CDR3 is TGTGCCTGGAGTCCGGGACTAGCGGGAGTGGATACGCAGTATTTT. Protein: CAWSPGLAGVDTQYF.

The chain is built from TRBV6-5 and TRBJ2-7; a possible D gene is TRBD1 (6 bases). Germline V CDR1 and CDR2: MNHEY, SVGAGI. CDR3 length equals 15 residues. Trimming took 4 bases from V and 2 from J, leaving 15 bases between them. This CDR3 reads CASSFRDTNPYEQYF. As DNA, the CDR3 is TGTGCCAGCAGTTTCCGGGACACGAACCCCTACGAGCAGTACTTC.

The chain links TRBV11-2 to TRBJ2-5, with D perhaps matching TRBD1 or TRBD2 (5 bases each). This CDR3 contains 12 residues. The germline V and J ends were trimmed by 5 bases and 5 bases, with 9 bases remaining between them. Germline lookup yields CDR1 SGHAT and CDR2 FQNNGV. In DNA form, the CDR3 reads TGTGCCAGCAGCCCGGGGCGGGAGACCCAGTACTTC. Translation gives CASSPGRETQYF.

DNA for the CDR3: TGTGCCAGCAGCTTTAGCGGGGCGGACAATGAGCAGTTCTTC. Translation: CASSFSGADNEQFF. V is TRBV7-3 and J is TRBJ2-1, with 8 bases aligning to TRBD2. Per the germline V gene, CDR1 is SGHTA and CDR2 is FQGTGA. V lost 3 bases and J lost 5; bases outside the gene matches: 3. The CDR3 has 14 residues.

Details on this clone: The sample carries other DNA sequences with the same CDR3. J is TRBJ1-3 and V is TRBV28; D is unclear. Germline CDR1 and CDR2: MDHEN and SYDVKM. This CDR3 has 13 residues. Trimming cost V 3 bases and J 0 bases, with 3 bases left between them. CDR3 bases: TGTGCCAGCAGTTTGGCCTCTGGAAACACCATATATTTT. Translation: CASSLASGNTIYF.

CDR3 DNA sequence: TGTGCCAGCAGCACGGGACTAGCGGGAGTAGACGAGCAGTACTTC. It codes for CASSTGLAGVDEQYF. The genes are TRBV7-3 and TRBJ2-7, with 14 nucleotides matching TRBD2. V lost 5 bases to trimming and J lost 5 bases; unmatched junction nucleotides: 5. Germline CDR1 is SGHTA and CDR2 is FQGTGA. The CDR3 spans 15 residues.

The chain carries TRBV7-9 and TRBJ2-3, with 11 bases lining up with TRBD2. The junction had 4 bases not matched to a gene; V was cut back by 5 bases and J by 3 bases. The CDR3 consists of 15 residues. Germline-derived CDR1 and CDR2 are SEHNR and FQNEAQ (reference sequence). DNA for the CDR3: TGTGCCAGCAGCCCGGGACTAGCGGAGACAGATACGCAGTATTTT. Its translation: CASSPGLAETDTQYF.

The CDR3 is CSVPTRGGVSDTQYF. CDR3 sequence (DNA): TGCAGCGTACCAACCCGGGGGGGGGTCTCAGATACGCAGTATTTT. V and J are TRBV29-1 and TRBJ2-3; 8 nucleotides align to TRBD2. This CDR3 has 15 residues. From germline, CDR1 is SQVTM and CDR2 ANQGSEA. With 6 bases clipped from V and 4 bases from J, the junction kept 12 bases outside the gene matches.

This chain joins TRBV9 and TRBJ1-1; D is possibly TRBD1 (6 bases). The CDR3 runs 19 residues. Germline loops: CDR1 SGDLS, CDR2 YYNGEE. Trimming removed 9 bases from V and 0 bases from J, with 30 bases in between. CDR3 in DNA: TGTGCCATCTTAACAGGGTGGGGAGGACGGGGAAGCATGAACACTGAAGCTTTCTTT. Encoded protein: CAILTGWGGRGSMNTEAFF. Looking up the rest from reference TRBV9 and TRBJ1-1 gives the full variable domain: DSGVTQTPKHLITATGQRVTLRCSPRSGDLSVYWYQQSLDQGLQFLIQYYNGEERAKGNILERFSAQQFPDLHSELNLSSLELGDSALYFCAILTGWGGRGSMNTEAFFGQGTRLTVV.

This chain joins TRBV4-3 and TRBJ2-7; 11 bases are shared with TRBD2. Germline assignment: CDR1 LGHNA and CDR2 YSLEER. After removal of 2 bases from V and 6 bases from J, the junction contained 6 bases not matched to a gene. CDR3 size: 15 residues. The CDR3 spells CASSQSTSGSPEQYF. DNA for the CDR3: TGCGCCAGCAGCCAATCCACTAGCGGGAGTCCCGAGCAGTACTTC.

This chain connects TRBV7-8 to TRBJ2-2; unclear D gene. This CDR3 comprises 13 residues. Germline V CDR1 and CDR2: SGHVS, FQNEAQ. V was trimmed by 5 bases and J by 5 bases, leaving 9 bases between them. This CDR3 reads CASSVTLTGELFF. CDR3 DNA: TGTGCCAGCAGCGTCACTCTAACCGGGGAGCTGTTTTTT.

The count of this clone is one. The chain links TRBV6-5 to TRBJ2-2, with D perhaps TRBD2 (6 bases). From germline, CDR1 is MNHEY and CDR2 SVGAGI. V was trimmed by 6 bases and J by 7 bases, leaving 12 bases between them. The CDR3 is 13 amino acids. This chain's CDR3 is CASRPDGGGELFF. The CDR3 DNA follows: TGTGCCAGCAGACCAGACGGGGGCGGGGAGCTGTTTTTT.

This chain uses TRBV7-9 with TRBJ2-5, with D maybe TRBD1 (5 bases). The CDR3 is made up of 19 amino acids. Trimming took off 5 bases at V and 5 bases at J, with 30 bases between the two ends. CDR1 SEHNR and CDR2 FQNEAQ come from the germline V gene (reference sequence). The chain's CDR3 is CASSTHNWGGGVFRETQYF. The CDR3 DNA is TGTGCCAGCAGCACCCATAACTGGGGCGGTGGCGTGTTCCGGGAGACCCAGTACTTC.

This chain links TRBV14 with TRBJ2-1; a weak D match, TRBD1 (6 bases). The CDR3 is 16 amino acids. V dropped 4 bases and J dropped 0 bases, with 13 bases sitting between them. The V gene's germline CDR1 is SGHDN and CDR2 FVKESK. CDR3 protein: CASSLTEDSSYNEQFF. The CDR3 region has the DNA TGTGCCAGCAGCCTGACTGAGGACAGCTCCTACAATGAGCAGTTCTTC.

In regard to this clone: This sample also contains other DNA sequences that code for the same CDR3. The gene calls are TRBV5-1 and TRBJ2-7; 9 nucleotides align to TRBD1. V lost 4 bases and J lost 4; bases outside the gene matches: 6. The CDR3 sequence is 14 residues long. The germline gives CDR1 SGHRS, CDR2 YFSETQ. This CDR3 reads CASSPGTGLYEQYF. DNA of the CDR3: TGCGCCAGCAGCCCCGGGACAGGGCTTTACGAGCAGTACTTC.

This chain connects TRBV7-9 to TRBJ2-1, with 12 positions matching TRBD1. Germline lookup yields CDR1 SEHNR and CDR2 FQNEAQ (reference sequence). Trimming at V came to 3 bases and at J to 12 bases, leaving 9 bases not matched to a gene. There are 15 residues in the CDR3. The CDR3 loop is CASSFSGQGALGQFF. The CDR3 nucleotides read TGTGCCAGCAGCTTCTCGGGACAGGGGGCGTTAGGGCAGTTCTTC.